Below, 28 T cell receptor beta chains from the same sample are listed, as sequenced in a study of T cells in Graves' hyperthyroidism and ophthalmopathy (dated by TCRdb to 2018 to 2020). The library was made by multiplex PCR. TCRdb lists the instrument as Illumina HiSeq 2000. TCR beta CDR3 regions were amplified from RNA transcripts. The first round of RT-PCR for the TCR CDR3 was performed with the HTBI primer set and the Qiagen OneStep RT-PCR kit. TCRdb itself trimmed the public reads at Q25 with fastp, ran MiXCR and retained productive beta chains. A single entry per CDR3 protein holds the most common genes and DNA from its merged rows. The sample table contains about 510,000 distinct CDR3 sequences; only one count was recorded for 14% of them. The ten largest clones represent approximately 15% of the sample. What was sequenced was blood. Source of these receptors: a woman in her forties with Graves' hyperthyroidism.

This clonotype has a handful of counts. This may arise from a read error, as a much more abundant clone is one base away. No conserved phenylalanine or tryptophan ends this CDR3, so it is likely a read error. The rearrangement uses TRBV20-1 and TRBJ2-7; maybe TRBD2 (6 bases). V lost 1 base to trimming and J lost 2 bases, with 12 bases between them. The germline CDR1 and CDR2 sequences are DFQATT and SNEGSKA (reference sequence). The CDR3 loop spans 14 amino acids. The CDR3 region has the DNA TGCAGTGCTAGAGCGGGACTTTTAGCCTACGAGCAGTACCTC. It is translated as CSARAGLLAYEQYL.

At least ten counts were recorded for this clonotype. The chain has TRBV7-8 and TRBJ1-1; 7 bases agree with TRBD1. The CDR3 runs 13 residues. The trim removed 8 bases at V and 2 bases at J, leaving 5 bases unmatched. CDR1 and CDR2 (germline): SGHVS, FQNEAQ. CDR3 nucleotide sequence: TGTGCCAGCGTGAGGGGGCTTAACACTGAAGCTTTCTTT. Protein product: CASVRGLNTEAFF.

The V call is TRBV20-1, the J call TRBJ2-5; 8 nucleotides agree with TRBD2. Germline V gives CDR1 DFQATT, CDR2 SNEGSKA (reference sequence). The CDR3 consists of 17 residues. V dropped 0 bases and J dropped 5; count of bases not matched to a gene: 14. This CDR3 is CSARDPQREKLGETQYF. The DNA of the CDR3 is TGCAGTGCTAGAGATCCCCAGCGGGAGAAGCTCGGGGAGACCCAGTACTTC.

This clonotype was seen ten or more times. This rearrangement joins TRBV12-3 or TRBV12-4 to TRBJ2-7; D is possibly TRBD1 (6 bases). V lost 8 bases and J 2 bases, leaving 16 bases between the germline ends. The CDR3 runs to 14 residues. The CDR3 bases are TGTGCCAGCGCAAGACAGGATCGGGCCTACGAGCAGTACTTC. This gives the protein CASARQDRAYEQYF.

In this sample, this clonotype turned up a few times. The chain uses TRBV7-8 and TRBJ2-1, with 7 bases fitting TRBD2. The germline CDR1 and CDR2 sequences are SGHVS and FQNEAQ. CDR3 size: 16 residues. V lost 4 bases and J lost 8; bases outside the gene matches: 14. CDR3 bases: TGTGCCAGCAGCTCCCTCTTTGGGAGGGCGGGGGATGAGCAGTTCTTC. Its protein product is CASSSLFGRAGDEQFF.

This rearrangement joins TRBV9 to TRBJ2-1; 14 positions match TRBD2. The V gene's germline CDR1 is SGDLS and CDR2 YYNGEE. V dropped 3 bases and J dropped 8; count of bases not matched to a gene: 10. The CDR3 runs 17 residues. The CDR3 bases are TGTGCCAGCAGCGCTCGAGAGGGACTAGCGGGAGAGGATGAGCAGTTCTTC. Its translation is CASSAREGLAGEDEQFF.

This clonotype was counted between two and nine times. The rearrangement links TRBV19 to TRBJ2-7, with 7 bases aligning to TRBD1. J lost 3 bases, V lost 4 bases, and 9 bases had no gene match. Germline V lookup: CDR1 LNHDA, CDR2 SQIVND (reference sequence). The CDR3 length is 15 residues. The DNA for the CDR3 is TGTGCCAGTAGTAAGCGACAGGGTGGCCTCTACGAGCAGTACTTC. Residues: CASSKRQGGLYEQYF.

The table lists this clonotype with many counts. CDR3 in DNA: TGTGCCTGGAGTGACCGCGTAACACGAGAGCAGTACTTC. Amino acids: CAWSDRVTREQYF. The V call is TRBV30, the J call TRBJ2-7, with D uncertain. From germline, CDR1 is GTSNPN and CDR2 SVGIG (reference sequence). Trimming cost V 1 base and J 7 bases, with 14 bases left between them. CDR3 length: 13 residues.

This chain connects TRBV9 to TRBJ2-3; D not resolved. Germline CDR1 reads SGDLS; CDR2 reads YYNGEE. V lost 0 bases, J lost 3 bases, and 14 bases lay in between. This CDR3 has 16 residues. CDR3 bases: TGTGCCAGCAGCGTAGCCTACACAGCGAATACAGATACGCAGTATTTT. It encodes CASSVAYTANTDTQYF.

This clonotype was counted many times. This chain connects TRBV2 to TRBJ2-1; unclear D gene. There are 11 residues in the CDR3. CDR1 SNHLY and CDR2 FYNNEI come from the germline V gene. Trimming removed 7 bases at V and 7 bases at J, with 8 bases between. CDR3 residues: CASNLHNEQFF. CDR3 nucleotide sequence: TGTGCCAGCAATCTCCATAATGAGCAGTTCTTC.

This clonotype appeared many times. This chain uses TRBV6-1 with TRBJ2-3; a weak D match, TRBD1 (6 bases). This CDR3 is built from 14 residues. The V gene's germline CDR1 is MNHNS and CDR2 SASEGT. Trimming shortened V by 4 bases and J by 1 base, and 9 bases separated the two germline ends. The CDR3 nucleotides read TGTGCCAGCAGTGCTGCAGGGGGCACAGATACGCAGTATTTT. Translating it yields CASSAAGGTDTQYF.

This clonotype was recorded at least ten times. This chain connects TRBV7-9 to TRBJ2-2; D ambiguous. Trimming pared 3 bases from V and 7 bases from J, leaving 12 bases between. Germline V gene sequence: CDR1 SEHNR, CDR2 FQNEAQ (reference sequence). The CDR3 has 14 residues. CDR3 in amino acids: CASSFSPFSGELFF. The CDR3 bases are TGTGCCAGCAGCTTTAGCCCTTTTAGCGGGGAGCTGTTTTTT.

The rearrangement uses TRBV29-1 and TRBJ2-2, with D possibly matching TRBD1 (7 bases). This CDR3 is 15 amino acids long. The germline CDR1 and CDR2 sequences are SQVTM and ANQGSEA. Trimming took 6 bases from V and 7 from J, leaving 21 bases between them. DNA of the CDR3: TGCAGCGTGCCTGAGGAAGGGGGCGGGAACGGGGAGCTGTTTTTT. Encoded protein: CSVPEEGGGNGELFF.

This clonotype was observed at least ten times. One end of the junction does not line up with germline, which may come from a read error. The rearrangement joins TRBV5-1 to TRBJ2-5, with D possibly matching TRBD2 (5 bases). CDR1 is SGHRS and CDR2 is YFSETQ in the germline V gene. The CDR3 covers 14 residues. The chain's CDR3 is CASSLAGIQETQYF. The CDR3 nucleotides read TGTGCCAGCAGCTTGGCCGGGATACAAGAGACCCAGTACTTC.

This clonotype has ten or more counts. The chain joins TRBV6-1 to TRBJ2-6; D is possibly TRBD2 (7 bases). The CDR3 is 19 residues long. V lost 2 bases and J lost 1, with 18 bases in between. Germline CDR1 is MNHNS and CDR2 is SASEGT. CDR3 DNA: TGTGCCAGCAGTGAAAGGGGGGGCAGGACCCCGTCTGGGGCCAACGTCCTGACTTTC. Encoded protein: CASSERGGRTPSGANVLTF.

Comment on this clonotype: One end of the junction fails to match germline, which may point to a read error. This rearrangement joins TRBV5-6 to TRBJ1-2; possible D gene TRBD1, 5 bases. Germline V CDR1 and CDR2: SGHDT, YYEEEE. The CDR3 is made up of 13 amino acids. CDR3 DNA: TGTGCCAGCAGCGCGACAGCTAACTATGGCCACACCTTC. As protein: CASSATANYGHTF.

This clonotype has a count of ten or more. CDR3 nucleotide sequence: TGTGCCTGGCAGGACGCCCCGTTTTACAATGAGCAGTTCTTC. Protein sequence: CAWQDAPFYNEQFF. This sequence joins TRBV30 and TRBJ2-1; D gene ambiguous. CDR3 size: 14 residues. V was pared by 5 bases and J by 4 bases, with 15 bases between. Germline CDR1 reads GTSNPN; CDR2 reads SVGIG (reference sequence). The entire variable domain, with the rest obtained from reference TRBV30 and TRBJ2-1, is as follows: SQTIHQWPATLVQPVGSPLSLECTVEGTSNPNLYWYRQAAGRGLQLLFYSVGIGQISSEVPQNLSASRPQDRQFILSSKKLLLSDSGFYLCAWQDAPFYNEQFFGPGTRLTVL.

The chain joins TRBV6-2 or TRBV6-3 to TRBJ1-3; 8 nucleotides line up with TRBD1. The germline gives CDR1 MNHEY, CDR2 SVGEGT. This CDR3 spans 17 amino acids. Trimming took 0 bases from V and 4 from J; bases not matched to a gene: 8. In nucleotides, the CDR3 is TGTGCCAGCAGTTACTCTGGCAGGGGGCAGTTAGGAAACACCATATATTTT. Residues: CASSYSGRGQLGNTIYF.

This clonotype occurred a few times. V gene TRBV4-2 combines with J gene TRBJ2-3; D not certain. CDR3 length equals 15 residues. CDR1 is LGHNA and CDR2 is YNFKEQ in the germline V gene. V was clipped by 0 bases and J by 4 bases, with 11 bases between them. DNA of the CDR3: TGTGCCAGCAGCCAAGATGGAGCGAACTCAGATACGCAGTATTTT. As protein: CASSQDGANSDTQYF.

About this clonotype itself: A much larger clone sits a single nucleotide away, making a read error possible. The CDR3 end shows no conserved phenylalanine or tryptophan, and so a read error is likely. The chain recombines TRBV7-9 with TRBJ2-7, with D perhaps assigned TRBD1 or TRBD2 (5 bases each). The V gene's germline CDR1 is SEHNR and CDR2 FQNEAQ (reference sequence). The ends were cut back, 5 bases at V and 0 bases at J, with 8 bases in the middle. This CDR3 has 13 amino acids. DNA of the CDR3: TGTGCCAGCAGCCCCGGGGCCTCCTACGAGCAGTACTTG. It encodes CASSPGASYEQYL.

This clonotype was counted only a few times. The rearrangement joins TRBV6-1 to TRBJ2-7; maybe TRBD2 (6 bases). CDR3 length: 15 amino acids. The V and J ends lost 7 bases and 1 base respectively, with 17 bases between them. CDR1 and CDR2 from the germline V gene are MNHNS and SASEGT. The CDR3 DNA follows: TGTGCCAGCAAAACGTCGGGGGAGGTATCCTACGAGCAGTACTTC. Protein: CASKTSGEVSYEQYF.

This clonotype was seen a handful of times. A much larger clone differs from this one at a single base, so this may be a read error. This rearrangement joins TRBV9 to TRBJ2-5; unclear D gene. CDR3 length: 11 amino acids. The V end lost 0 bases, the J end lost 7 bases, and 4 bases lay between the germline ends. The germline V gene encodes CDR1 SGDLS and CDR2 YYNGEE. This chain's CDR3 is CASSVGGTQYF. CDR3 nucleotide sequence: TGTGCCAGCAGCGTAGGGGGGACCCAGTACTTC.

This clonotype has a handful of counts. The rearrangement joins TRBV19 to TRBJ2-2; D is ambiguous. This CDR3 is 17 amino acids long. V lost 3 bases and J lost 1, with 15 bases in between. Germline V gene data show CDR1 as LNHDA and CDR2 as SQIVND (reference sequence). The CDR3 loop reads CASSMVWIGKNTGELFF. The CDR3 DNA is TGTGCCAGTAGTATGGTTTGGATAGGGAAGAACACCGGGGAGCTGTTTTTT.

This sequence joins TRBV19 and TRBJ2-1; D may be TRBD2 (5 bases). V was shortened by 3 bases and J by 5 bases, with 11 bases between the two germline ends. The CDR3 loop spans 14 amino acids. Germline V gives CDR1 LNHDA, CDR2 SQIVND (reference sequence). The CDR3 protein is CASSIMASNNEQFF. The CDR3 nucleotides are TGTGCCAGTAGTATCATGGCTAGCAACAATGAGCAGTTCTTC.

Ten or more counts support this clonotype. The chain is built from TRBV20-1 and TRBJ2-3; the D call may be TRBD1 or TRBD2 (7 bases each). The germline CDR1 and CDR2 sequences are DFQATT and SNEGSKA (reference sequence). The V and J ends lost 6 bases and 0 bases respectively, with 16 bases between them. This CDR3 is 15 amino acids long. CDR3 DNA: TGCAGTGCCAGGGGGGGGACCACTAGCACAGATACGCAGTATTTT. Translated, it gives CSARGGTTSTDTQYF.

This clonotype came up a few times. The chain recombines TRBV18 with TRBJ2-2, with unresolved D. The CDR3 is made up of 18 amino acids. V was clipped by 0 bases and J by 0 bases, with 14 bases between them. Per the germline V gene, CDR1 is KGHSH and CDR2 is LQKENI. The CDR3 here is CASSPPGSFKPNTGELFF. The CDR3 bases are TGTGCCAGCTCACCACCGGGGTCTTTTAAGCCGAACACCGGGGAGCTGTTTTTT. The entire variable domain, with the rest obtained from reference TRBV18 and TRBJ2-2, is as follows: NAGVMQNPRHLVRRRGQEARLRCSPMKGHSHVYWYRQLPEEGLKFMVYLQKENIIDESGMPKERFSAEFPKEGPSILRIQQVVRGDSAAYFCASSPPGSFKPNTGELFFGEGSRLTVL.

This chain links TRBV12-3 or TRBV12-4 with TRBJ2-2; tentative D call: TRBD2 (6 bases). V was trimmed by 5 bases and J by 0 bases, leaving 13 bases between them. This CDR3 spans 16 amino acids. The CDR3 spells CASSTLRETNTGELFF. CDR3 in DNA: TGTGCCAGCAGTACGTTACGGGAGACGAACACCGGGGAGCTGTTTTTT.

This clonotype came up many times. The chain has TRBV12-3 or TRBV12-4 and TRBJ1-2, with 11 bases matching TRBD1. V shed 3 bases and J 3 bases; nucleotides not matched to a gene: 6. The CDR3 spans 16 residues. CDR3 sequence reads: CASSFTAGQGDYGYTF. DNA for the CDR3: TGTGCCAGCAGTTTCACGGCGGGACAGGGGGACTATGGCTACACCTTC.